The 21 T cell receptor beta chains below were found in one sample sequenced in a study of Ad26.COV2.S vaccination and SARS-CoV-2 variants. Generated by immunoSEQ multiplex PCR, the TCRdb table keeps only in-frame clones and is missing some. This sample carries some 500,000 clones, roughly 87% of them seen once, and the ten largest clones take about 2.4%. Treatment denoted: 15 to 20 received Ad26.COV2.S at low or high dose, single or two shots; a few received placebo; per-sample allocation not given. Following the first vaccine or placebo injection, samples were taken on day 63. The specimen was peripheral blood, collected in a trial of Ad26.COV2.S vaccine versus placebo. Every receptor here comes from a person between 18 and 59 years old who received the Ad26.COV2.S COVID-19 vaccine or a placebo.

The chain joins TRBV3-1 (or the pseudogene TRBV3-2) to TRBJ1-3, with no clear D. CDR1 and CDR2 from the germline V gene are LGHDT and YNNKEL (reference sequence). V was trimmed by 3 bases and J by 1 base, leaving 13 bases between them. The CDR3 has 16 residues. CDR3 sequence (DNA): TGTGCCAGCAGCCAGCTCCTCTTAGCATCTGGAAACACCATATATTTT. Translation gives CASSQLLLASGNTIYF.

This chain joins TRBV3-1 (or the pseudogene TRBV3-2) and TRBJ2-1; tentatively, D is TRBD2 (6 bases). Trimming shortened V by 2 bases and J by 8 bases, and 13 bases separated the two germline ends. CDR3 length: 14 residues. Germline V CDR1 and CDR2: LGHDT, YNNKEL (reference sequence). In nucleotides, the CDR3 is TGTGCCAGCAGCCAACCGGGACTCTCCGATGAGCAGTTCTTC. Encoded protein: CASSQPGLSDEQFF.

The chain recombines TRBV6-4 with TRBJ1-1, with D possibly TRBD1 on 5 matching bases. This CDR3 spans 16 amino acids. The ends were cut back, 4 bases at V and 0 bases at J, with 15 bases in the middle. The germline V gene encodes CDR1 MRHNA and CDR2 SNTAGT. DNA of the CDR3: TGTGCCAGCAGTGTTCAGGGTCCCCCCTTGAACACTGAAGCTTTCTTT. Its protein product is CASSVQGPPLNTEAFF.

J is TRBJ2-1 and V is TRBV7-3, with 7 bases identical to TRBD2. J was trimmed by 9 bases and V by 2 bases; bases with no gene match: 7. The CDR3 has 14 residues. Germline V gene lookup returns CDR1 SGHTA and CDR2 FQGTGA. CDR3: CASSLWPSGREQFF. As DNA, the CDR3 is TGTGCCAGCAGCTTATGGCCTAGCGGTCGTGAGCAGTTCTTC.

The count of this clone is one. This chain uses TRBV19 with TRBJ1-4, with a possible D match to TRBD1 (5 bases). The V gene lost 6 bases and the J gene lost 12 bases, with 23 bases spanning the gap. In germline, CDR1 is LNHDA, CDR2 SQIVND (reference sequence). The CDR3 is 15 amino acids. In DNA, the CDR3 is TGTGCCAGTAGCCGGGGACGGAATGGCCTCGGGGAACTGTTTTTT. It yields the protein CASSRGRNGLGELFF.

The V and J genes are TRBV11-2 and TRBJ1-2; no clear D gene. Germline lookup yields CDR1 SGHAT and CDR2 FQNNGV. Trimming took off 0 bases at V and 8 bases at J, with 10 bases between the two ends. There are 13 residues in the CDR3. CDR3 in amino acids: CASSLDPYRGYTF. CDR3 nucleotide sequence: TGTGCCAGCAGCTTAGATCCGTACCGAGGCTACACCTTC.

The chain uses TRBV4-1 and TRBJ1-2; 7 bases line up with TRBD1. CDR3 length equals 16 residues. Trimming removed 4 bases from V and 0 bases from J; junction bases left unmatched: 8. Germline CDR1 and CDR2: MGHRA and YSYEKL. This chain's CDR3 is CASSPTGFLTNYGYTF. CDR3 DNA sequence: TGCGCCAGCAGCCCGACAGGGTTCCTTACTAACTATGGCTACACCTTC.

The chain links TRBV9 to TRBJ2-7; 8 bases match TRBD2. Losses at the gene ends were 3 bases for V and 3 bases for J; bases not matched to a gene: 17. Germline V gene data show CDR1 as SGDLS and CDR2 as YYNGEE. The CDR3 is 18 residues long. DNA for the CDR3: TGTGCCAGCAGCGCCGAGCCAGGGAGGGCTAGCGGGCGCTACGAGCAGTACTTC. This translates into CASSAEPGRASGRYEQYF.

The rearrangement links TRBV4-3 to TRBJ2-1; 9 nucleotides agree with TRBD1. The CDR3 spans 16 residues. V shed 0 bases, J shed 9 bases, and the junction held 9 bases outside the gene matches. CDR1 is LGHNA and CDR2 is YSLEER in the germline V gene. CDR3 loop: CASSQDIGTGLSEQFF. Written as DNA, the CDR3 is TGCGCCAGCAGCCAAGATATTGGGACAGGGTTGAGTGAGCAGTTCTTC.

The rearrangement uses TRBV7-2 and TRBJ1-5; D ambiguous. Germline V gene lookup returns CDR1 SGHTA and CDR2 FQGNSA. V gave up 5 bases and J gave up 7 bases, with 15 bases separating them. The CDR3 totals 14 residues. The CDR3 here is CASSQTRREQPQHF. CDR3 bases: TGTGCCAGCAGCCAGACCCGCAGAGAGCAGCCCCAGCATTTT.

The CDR3 DNA is TGTGCCACGCGGAAGACTAGCACAGATACGCAGTATTTT. It yields the protein CATRKTSTDTQYF. The V and J genes are TRBV24-1 and TRBJ2-3; no clear D. V was cut by 10 bases and J by 0 bases, with 10 bases left in between. Germline V gene data show CDR1 as KGHDR and CDR2 as SFDVKD. This CDR3 has 13 amino acids.

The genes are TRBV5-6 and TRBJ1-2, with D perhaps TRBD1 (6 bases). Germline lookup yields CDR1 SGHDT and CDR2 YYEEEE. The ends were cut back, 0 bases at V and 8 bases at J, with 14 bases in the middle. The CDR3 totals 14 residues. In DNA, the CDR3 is TGTGCCAGCAGCTTGGCTACAGGGTTGCAGGGCTACACCTTC. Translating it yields CASSLATGLQGYTF.

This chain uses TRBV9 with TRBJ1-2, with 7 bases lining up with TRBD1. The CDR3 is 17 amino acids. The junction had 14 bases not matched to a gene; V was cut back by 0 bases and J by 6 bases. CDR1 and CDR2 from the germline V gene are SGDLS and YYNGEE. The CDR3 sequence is CASSVGPVTGLANGYTF. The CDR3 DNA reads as TGTGCCAGCAGCGTAGGGCCAGTGACAGGGCTCGCTAATGGCTACACCTTC. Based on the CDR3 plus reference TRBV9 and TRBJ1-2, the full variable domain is DSGVTQTPKHLITATGQRVTLRCSPRSGDLSVYWYQQSLDQGLQFLIQYYNGEERAKGNILERFSAQQFPDLHSELNLSSLELGDSALYFCASSVGPVTGLANGYTFGSGTRLTVV.

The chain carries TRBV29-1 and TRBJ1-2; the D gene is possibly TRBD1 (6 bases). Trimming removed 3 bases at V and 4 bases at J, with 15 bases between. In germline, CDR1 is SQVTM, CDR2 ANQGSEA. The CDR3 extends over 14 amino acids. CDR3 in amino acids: CSVDSLGGGYGYTF. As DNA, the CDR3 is TGCAGCGTTGATTCTTTGGGGGGCGGCTATGGCTACACCTTC. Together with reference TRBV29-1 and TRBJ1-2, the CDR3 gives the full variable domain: SAVISQKPSRDICQRGTSLTIQCQVDSQVTMMFWYRQQPGQSLTLIATANQGSEATYESGFVIDKFPISRPNLTFSTLTVSNMSPEDSSIYLCSVDSLGGGYGYTFGSGTRLTVV.

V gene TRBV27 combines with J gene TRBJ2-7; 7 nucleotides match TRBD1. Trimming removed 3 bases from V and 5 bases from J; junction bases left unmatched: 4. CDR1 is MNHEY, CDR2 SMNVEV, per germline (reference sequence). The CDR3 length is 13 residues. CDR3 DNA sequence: TGTGCCAGCAGTTTGGACAGGTACCACGAGCAGTACTTC. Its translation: CASSLDRYHEQYF.

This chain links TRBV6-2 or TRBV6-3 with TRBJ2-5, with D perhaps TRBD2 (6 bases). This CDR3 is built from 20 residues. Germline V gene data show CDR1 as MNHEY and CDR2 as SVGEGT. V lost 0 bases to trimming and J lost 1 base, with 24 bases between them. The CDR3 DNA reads TGTGCCAGCAGTTACTCGGAGGGACCCCGTGGGCACCGCAGCCAAGAGACCCAGTACTTC. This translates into CASSYSEGPRGHRSQETQYF.

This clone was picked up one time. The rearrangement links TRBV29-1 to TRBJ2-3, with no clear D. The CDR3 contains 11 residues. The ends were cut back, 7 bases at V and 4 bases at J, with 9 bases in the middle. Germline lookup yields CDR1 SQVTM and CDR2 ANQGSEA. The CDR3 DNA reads TGCAGCGGGTTCCGCCCAGATACGCAGTATTTT. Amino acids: CSGFRPDTQYF.

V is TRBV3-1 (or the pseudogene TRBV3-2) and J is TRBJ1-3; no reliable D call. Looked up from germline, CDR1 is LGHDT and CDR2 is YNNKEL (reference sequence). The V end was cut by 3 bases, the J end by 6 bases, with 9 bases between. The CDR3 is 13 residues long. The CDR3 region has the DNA TGTGCCAGCAGCCACTCTGAGAAAAACACCATATATTTT. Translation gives CASSHSEKNTIYF.

CDR3 bases: TGCGCCAGCAGCCCCGGTCCCGGGGGAGACATTCAGTACTTC. Translating gives CASSPGPGGDIQYF. The chain carries TRBV4-3 and TRBJ2-4; D is perhaps TRBD2 (6 bases). V was trimmed by 4 bases and J by 8 bases, leaving 15 bases between them. CDR3 size: 14 residues. The V gene's germline CDR1 is LGHNA and CDR2 YSLEER.

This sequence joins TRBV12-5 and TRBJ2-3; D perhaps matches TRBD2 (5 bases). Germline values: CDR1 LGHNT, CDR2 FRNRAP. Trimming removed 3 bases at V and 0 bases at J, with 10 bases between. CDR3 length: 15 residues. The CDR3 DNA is TGTGCTAGTGGTTTAGGCGGCGGGAGCACAGATACGCAGTATTTT. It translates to CASGLGGGSTDTQYF.

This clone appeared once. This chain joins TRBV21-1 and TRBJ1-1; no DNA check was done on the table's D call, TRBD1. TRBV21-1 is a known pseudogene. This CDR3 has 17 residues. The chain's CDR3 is CASSKKDQTGQNTEAFF. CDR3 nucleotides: TGTGCCAGCAGCAAGAAAGACCAGACAGGGCAGAACACTGAAGCTTTCTTT.